This entry lists 24 T cell receptor beta chains sequenced from one sample in a study of CD8+ T cells in alopecia areata. Treatment specified: oral pan-JAK inhibitor, 5-10 mg twice daily. RNA was isolated and reverse transcribed to cDNA, the sequencing template. Profiling relied on immunoSEQ multiplex PCR, and the TCRdb table lists in-frame clones only, not all of them. The sample yields under 300,000 clones, roughly 60% seen once. Sequenced material: CD4+ T cells sorted from blood, taken around week 54, from a patient treated with tofacitinib. The receptors were sampled from a human donor with alopecia areata.

Notes on this clone: The junction departs from germline at one end; a sequencing error may be responsible. CDR3 loop: CAWSVGARALF. CDR3 DNA sequence: TGTGCCTGGAGTGTAGGGGCCCGAGCCCTTTTC. The chain carries TRBV30 and TRBJ2-7, with D perhaps TRBD1 (5 bases). The CDR3 covers 11 residues. CDR1 and CDR2 (germline): GTSNPN, SVGIG (reference sequence).

The CDR3 nucleotides read TGCGCCAGCAGCCCACAGGGGGCGGCAACGTCCGGGGAGCTGTTTTTT. Protein: CASSPQGAATSGELFF. The chain is built from TRBV4-1 and TRBJ2-2; 9 bases map to TRBD1. Germline CDR1 and CDR2: MGHRA and YSYEKL. Germline trimming cut 4 bases from V and 6 bases from J; bases unmatched to any gene: 9. This CDR3 has 16 residues.

V and J are TRBV29-1 and TRBJ1-1; D unclear. The CDR3 length is 13 residues. With 3 bases removed from V and 0 bases from J, the gap between germline ends came to 8 bases. Germline V gene lookup returns CDR1 SQVTM and CDR2 ANQGSEA. The CDR3 DNA sequence: TGCAGCGTTGAGAGCGGCCTGAACACTGAAGCTTTCTTT. This gives the protein CSVESGLNTEAFF.

In its sample, this clone was seen a few times. The chain carries TRBV19 and TRBJ2-3; 10 bases agree with TRBD2. The germline CDR1 and CDR2 sequences are LNHDA and SQIVND (reference sequence). This CDR3 is built from 15 residues. V lost 6 bases, J lost 1 base, and 4 bases stayed unmatched. CDR3 in amino acids: CASSGTSAGTDTQYF. CDR3 in DNA: TGTGCCAGTAGCGGGACTAGCGCAGGCACAGATACGCAGTATTTT.

The table lists this clone with a few counts. In the same sample, other DNA sequences code for this CDR3. The V call is TRBV29-1, the J call TRBJ1-1; D unresolved. Trimming pared 7 bases from V and 2 bases from J, leaving 5 bases between. The CDR3 runs 10 residues. CDR1 SQVTM and CDR2 ANQGSEA come from the germline V gene. For the CDR3, the DNA is TGCAGCGCCCAAAACACTGAAGCTTTCTTT. This sequence encodes CSAQNTEAFF. Full variable domain (outside the CDR3, taken from reference TRBV29-1 and TRBJ1-1): SAVISQKPSRDICQRGTSLTIQCQVDSQVTMMFWYRQQPGQSLTLIATANQGSEATYESGFVIDKFPISRPNLTFSTLTVSNMSPEDSSIYLCSAQNTEAFFGQGTRLTVV.

The chain recombines TRBV5-6 with TRBJ2-4; 9 nucleotides match TRBD1. The CDR3 runs 17 residues. Trimming cost V 0 bases and J 9 bases; bases outside gene matches: 13. Germline V lookup: CDR1 SGHDT, CDR2 YYEEEE. In DNA, the CDR3 is TGTGCCAGCAGCTTGGCTGGAGGAGGGACAGGGCCTTTCATTCAGTACTTC. Translation gives CASSLAGGGTGPFIQYF.

The chain carries TRBV29-1 and TRBJ2-1; the match to TRBD2 covers 12 bases. With 4 bases clipped from V and 12 bases from J, the junction kept 7 bases outside the gene matches. The CDR3 is made up of 13 amino acids. Germline V lookup: CDR1 SQVTM, CDR2 ANQGSEA. The DNA for the CDR3 is TGCAGCGTTGTCCCTAGCGGGGGGGCCGGGCAGTTCTTC. It codes for CSVVPSGGAGQFF.

This clone was observed a few times. The chain links TRBV19 to TRBJ1-5, with a weak D call TRBD1 (5 bases). There are 12 residues in the CDR3. V was trimmed by 8 bases and J by 3 bases, leaving 8 bases between them. CDR1 and CDR2 (germline): LNHDA, SQIVND (reference sequence). The CDR3 coding sequence is TGTGCCAGTCGGGGGTTCAATCAGCCCCAGCATTTT. Its translation is CASRGFNQPQHF.

This chain connects TRBV30 to TRBJ2-5; 9 bases map to TRBD2. The V and J ends lost 5 bases and 2 bases, in that order; junction bases with no gene match: 3. CDR1 and CDR2 from the germline V gene are GTSNPN and SVGIG (reference sequence). CDR3 size: 13 residues. The CDR3 nucleotides read TGTGCCTGGGGACTAGCGTTACAAGAGACCCAGTACTTC. The encoded protein is CAWGLALQETQYF.

J is TRBJ1-1 and V is TRBV7-9; D is unresolved. CDR3 length: 12 residues. Germline CDR1 reads SEHNR; CDR2 reads FQNEAQ (reference sequence). V was shortened by 5 bases and J by 5 bases, with 9 bases between the two germline ends. The CDR3 spells CASSLPGTEAFF. The CDR3 nucleotides read TGTGCCAGCAGCCTCCCTGGTACTGAAGCTTTCTTT.

This clone was seen just once. Other DNA variants within this sample encode the same CDR3. V gene TRBV5-1 combines with J gene TRBJ2-2; D gene uncertain. The CDR3 loop spans 13 amino acids. Trimming cost V 0 bases and J 4 bases, with 4 bases left between them. From germline, CDR1 is SGHRS and CDR2 YFSETQ. In DNA form, the CDR3 reads TGCGCCAGCAGCTTGGCTTCCACCGGGGAGCTGTTTTTT. Translated: CASSLASTGELFF. The complete variable domain, with remaining parts taken from reference TRBV5-1 and TRBJ2-2, reads KAGVTQTPRYLIKTRGQQVTLSCSPISGHRSVSWYQQTPGQGLQFLFEYFSETQRNKGNFPGRFSGRQFSNSRSEMNVSTLELGDSALYLCASSLASTGELFFGEGSRLTVL.

The genes are TRBV4-2 and TRBJ2-5, with D possibly TRBD1 on 6 matching bases. Trimming shortened V by 0 bases and J by 5 bases, and 13 bases separated the two germline ends. Germline CDR1 is LGHNA and CDR2 is YNFKEQ. The CDR3 is 15 residues long. The DNA for the CDR3 is TGTGCCAGCAGCCAAGATCAGGGGTCGTCGGAGACCCAGTACTTC. Residues: CASSQDQGSSETQYF.

The chain couples TRBV25-1 to TRBJ1-1; tentatively, D is TRBD1 (5 bases). Trimming removed 3 bases at V and 5 bases at J, with 13 bases between. CDR1 is MGHDK, CDR2 SYGVNS, per germline. The CDR3 covers 14 residues. CDR3 protein: CASSETARATEAFF. In nucleotides, the CDR3 is TGTGCCAGCAGTGAGACAGCAAGGGCTACTGAAGCTTTCTTT. Drawing the rest from reference TRBV25-1 and TRBJ1-1, the complete variable domain is EADIYQTPRYLVIGTGKKITLECSQTMGHDKMYWYQQDPGMELHLIHYSYGVNSTEKGDLSSESTVSRIRTEHFPLTLESARPSHTSQYLCASSETARATEAFFGQGTRLTVV.

CDR3 amino acids: CASSFYVLGNTEAFF. CDR3 sequence (DNA): TGTGCCAGCAGCTTTTACGTATTAGGGAACACTGAAGCTTTCTTT. The V and J genes are TRBV7-2 and TRBJ1-1; unclear D gene. Germline CDR1 is SGHTA and CDR2 is FQGNSA. The V and J ends lost 3 bases and 1 base respectively, with 12 bases between them. This CDR3 contains 15 residues.

The chain links TRBV7-9 to TRBJ2-5, with 9 bases fitting TRBD1. This CDR3 has 15 amino acids. Per germline, CDR1 SEHNR and CDR2 FQNEAQ (reference sequence). Losses at the gene ends were 5 bases for V and 4 bases for J; bases not matched to a gene: 8. CDR3 amino acids: CASSTPGQGGETQYF. In nucleotides, the CDR3 is TGTGCCAGCAGCACTCCGGGACAGGGAGGAGAGACCCAGTACTTC.

The rearrangement links TRBV4-3 to TRBJ1-6; no definite D call. The germline V gene has CDR1 LGHNA and CDR2 YSLEER. This CDR3 spans 14 amino acids. Trimming took 3 bases from V and 4 from J, leaving 7 bases between them. In nucleotides, the CDR3 is TGCGCCAGCAGCCAGGCAGAGTATAATTCACCCCTCCACTTT. This gives the protein CASSQAEYNSPLHF.

V and J are TRBV7-2 and TRBJ1-2, with unresolved D. V lost 6 bases, J lost 10 bases, and 24 bases lay in between. The CDR3 runs 15 residues. CDR1 and CDR2 (germline): SGHTA, FQGNSA. The CDR3 DNA reads TGTGCCAGCAGTCTAATGCCAAAGTGGAACAGCCCCTACACCTTC. Its translation is CASSLMPKWNSPYTF.

CDR3: CSARTGPSNQPQHF. The CDR3 nucleotides are TGCAGCGCAAGGACAGGGCCAAGCAATCAGCCCCAGCATTTT. The gene calls are TRBV29-1 and TRBJ1-5; TRBD1 matches 8 bases. Germline CDR1 reads SQVTM; CDR2 reads ANQGSEA. Trimming removed 7 bases from V and 1 base from J; junction bases left unmatched: 6. This CDR3 has 14 amino acids.

V is TRBV30 and J is TRBJ2-5, with a weak D call TRBD2 (7 bases). V lost 0 bases, J lost 5 bases, and 16 bases lay in between. The CDR3 has 15 amino acids. The germline V gene has CDR1 GTSNPN and CDR2 SVGIG (reference sequence). CDR3 DNA sequence: TGTGCCTGGAGTGTACTGCGGGGGCCCCCCGAGACCCAGTACTTC. It translates to CAWSVLRGPPETQYF. Combining the CDR3 with reference TRBV30 and TRBJ2-5 gives the whole variable domain SQTIHQWPATLVQPVGSPLSLECTVEGTSNPNLYWYRQAAGRGLQLLFYSVGIGQISSEVPQNLSASRPQDRQFILSSKKLLLSDSGFYLCAWSVLRGPPETQYFGPGTRLLVL.

The sample holds a few counts of this clone. The gene calls are TRBV7-9 and TRBJ1-1; no clear D gene. Deletions cut 2 bases from V and 0 bases from J, with 16 bases between. Germline V CDR1 and CDR2: SEHNR, FQNEAQ (reference sequence). There are 17 residues in the CDR3. CDR3 in DNA: TGTGCCAGCAGCTTACCTATGGGTTCCGGGGTGAACACTGAAGCTTTCTTT. Translating it yields CASSLPMGSGVNTEAFF.

Comment on this clone: The same CDR3 can be traced to other DNA sequences in this sample. The rearrangement joins TRBV30 to TRBJ2-3; D gene unclear. The CDR3 totals 11 residues. Germline V gives CDR1 GTSNPN, CDR2 SVGIG (reference sequence). V was trimmed by 3 bases and J by 6 bases, leaving 7 bases between them. CDR3 sequence reads: CAWSPKDTQYF. The CDR3 nucleotides read TGTGCCTGGAGCCCCAAGGATACGCAGTATTTT.

This clone was counted a single time. V and J are TRBV30 and TRBJ1-6, with no clear D. Germline V gene data show CDR1 as GTSNPN and CDR2 as SVGIG (reference sequence). V shed 2 bases and J shed 4 bases, with 15 bases lying between them. This CDR3 has 16 amino acids. This CDR3 reads CAWSPEDESYNSPLHF. Written as DNA, the CDR3 is TGTGCCTGGAGTCCCGAGGATGAATCTTATAATTCACCCCTCCACTTT.

Comment on this clone: Other DNA sequences of this sample code for an identical CDR3. The chain carries TRBV6-1 and TRBJ1-1; 7 nucleotides match TRBD1. The germline gives CDR1 MNHNS, CDR2 SASEGT. Trimming cost V 6 bases and J 4 bases; bases outside gene matches: 5. The CDR3 covers 13 residues. CDR3: CASSRQGGTEAFF. In DNA, the CDR3 is TGTGCCAGCAGCAGACAGGGTGGCACTGAAGCTTTCTTT.

The chain uses TRBV6-5 and TRBJ1-2; 7 nucleotides match TRBD1. CDR1 MNHEY and CDR2 SVGAGI come from the germline V gene. With 5 bases clipped from V and 2 bases from J, the junction kept 8 bases outside the gene matches. The CDR3 has 15 amino acids. CDR3 in amino acids: CASSPRQGANYGYTF. CDR3 in DNA: TGTGCCAGCAGTCCCAGACAGGGTGCCAACTATGGCTACACCTTC.